These 7 T cell receptor beta chains came from one sample sequenced in a study of T cell changes during pregnancy in multiple sclerosis. Repertoires were generated with immunoSEQ multiplex PCR, while TCRdb's copy carries only in-frame clones and drops some. The table shows tens of thousands of clones, with around 92% occurring only once. This specimen was CD4+ T cells from peripheral blood mononuclear cells, taken after pregnancy. The receptors come from a female donor with multiple sclerosis, enrolled in a pregnancy study.

The rearrangement uses TRBV28 and TRBJ2-3; 13 nucleotides line up with TRBD2. The V segment lost 8 bases and the J segment 3 bases; nucleotides outside the gene matches: 5. Germline CDR1 MDHEN, CDR2 SYDVKM. The CDR3 is 15 amino acids. The CDR3 reads CASRSLAGGTDTQYF. The CDR3, as DNA: TGTGCCAGCCGATCACTAGCGGGAGGGACAGATACGCAGTATTTT.

The chain joins TRBV9 to TRBJ2-1; TRBD2 agrees at 8 bases. The V gene end was trimmed by 3 bases and the J gene end by 4 bases; junction bases not matched to a gene: 9. Germline CDR1 and CDR2: SGDLS and YYNGEE. The CDR3 is made up of 16 amino acids. In nucleotides, the CDR3 is TGTGCCAGCAGCGAAGGGGCGGGAGGACTTTACAATGAGCAGTTCTTC. Protein sequence: CASSEGAGGLYNEQFF.

This chain connects TRBV7-2 to TRBJ1-5; weak D call: TRBD1 (6 bases). V was shortened by 5 bases and J by 0 bases, with 11 bases between the two germline ends. The germline CDR1 and CDR2 sequences are SGHTA and FQGNSA. The CDR3 contains 15 residues. The CDR3 DNA is TGTGCCAGCAGCCCTGACAGGAATAGCAATCAGCCCCAGCATTTT. It translates to CASSPDRNSNQPQHF.

This chain connects TRBV4-3 to TRBJ2-2, with D unresolved. Deletions cut 0 bases from V and 6 bases from J, with 8 bases between. Germline assignment: CDR1 LGHNA and CDR2 YSLEER. The CDR3 totals 14 residues. The CDR3 bases are TGCGCCAGCAGCCAAGATATCCCTGCCGGGGAGCTGTTTTTT. Translated: CASSQDIPAGELFF.

The chain couples TRBV6-1 to TRBJ2-4, with TRBD1 matching 7 bases. There are 16 residues in the CDR3. Germline assignment: CDR1 MNHNS and CDR2 SASEGT. V gave up 1 base and J gave up 2 bases; unmatched junction bases: 5. Here the CDR3 reads CASSEVDRAPKNIQYF. CDR3 DNA: TGTGCCAGCAGTGAAGTTGACAGGGCCCCCAAAAACATTCAGTACTTC.

This clone was observed a single time. The chain is built from TRBV28 and TRBJ1-3; 7 positions agree with TRBD1. V lost 6 bases, J lost 4 bases, and 12 bases stayed unmatched. This CDR3 spans 16 amino acids. The germline V gene has CDR1 MDHEN and CDR2 SYDVKM. In DNA form, the CDR3 reads TGTGCCAGCAGCTCGCTTTGGACAGGACGCGGAAACACCATATATTTT. It translates to CASSSLWTGRGNTIYF.

The chain couples TRBV7-9 to TRBJ1-1; weak D call: TRBD1 (5 bases). This CDR3 spans 16 amino acids. V lost 5 bases to trimming and J lost 0 bases, with 16 bases between them. The germline V gene has CDR1 SEHNR and CDR2 FQNEAQ (reference sequence). CDR3 in amino acids: CASSLRGGGMNTEAFF. The CDR3 bases are TGTGCCAGCAGCCTTAGAGGCGGGGGGATGAACACTGAAGCTTTCTTT.